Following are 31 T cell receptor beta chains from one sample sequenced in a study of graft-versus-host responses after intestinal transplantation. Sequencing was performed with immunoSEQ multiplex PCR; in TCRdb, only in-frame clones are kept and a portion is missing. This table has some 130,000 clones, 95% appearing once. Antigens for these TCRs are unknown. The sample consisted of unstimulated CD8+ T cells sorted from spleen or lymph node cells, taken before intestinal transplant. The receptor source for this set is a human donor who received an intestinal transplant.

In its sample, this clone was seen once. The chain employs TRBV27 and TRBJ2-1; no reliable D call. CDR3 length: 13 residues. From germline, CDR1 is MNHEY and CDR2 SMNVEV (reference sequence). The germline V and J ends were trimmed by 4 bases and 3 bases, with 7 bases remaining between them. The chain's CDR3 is CASSSGGYNEQFF. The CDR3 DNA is TGTGCCAGCAGTTCCGGCGGCTACAATGAGCAGTTCTTC.

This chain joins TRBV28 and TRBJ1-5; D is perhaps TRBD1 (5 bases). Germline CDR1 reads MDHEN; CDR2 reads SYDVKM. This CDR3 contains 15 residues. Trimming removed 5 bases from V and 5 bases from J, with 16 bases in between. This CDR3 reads CASSTLQEGYQPQHF. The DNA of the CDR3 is TGTGCCAGCAGTACCTTACAGGAGGGCTATCAGCCCCAGCATTTT.

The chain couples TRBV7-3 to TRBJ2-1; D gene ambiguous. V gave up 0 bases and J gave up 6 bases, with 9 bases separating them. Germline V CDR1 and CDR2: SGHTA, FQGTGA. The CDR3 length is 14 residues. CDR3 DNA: TGTGCCAGCAGCTTAACGCAAAGTCCCAATGAGCAGTTCTTC. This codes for CASSLTQSPNEQFF.

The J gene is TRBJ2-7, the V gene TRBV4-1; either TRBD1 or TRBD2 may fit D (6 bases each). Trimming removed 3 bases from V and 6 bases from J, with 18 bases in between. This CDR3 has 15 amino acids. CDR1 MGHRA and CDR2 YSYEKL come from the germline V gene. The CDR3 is CASSQAVGGAAEQYF. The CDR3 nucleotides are TGCGCCAGCAGCCAGGCAGTGGGGGGCGCCGCCGAGCAGTACTTC.

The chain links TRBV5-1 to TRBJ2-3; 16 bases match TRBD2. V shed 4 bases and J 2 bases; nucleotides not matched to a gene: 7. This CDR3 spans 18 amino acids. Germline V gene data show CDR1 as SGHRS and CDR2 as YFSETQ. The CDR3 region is CASSPGTSGRALTDTQYF. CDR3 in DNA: TGCGCCAGCAGCCCCGGGACTAGCGGGAGGGCCCTCACAGATACGCAGTATTTT.

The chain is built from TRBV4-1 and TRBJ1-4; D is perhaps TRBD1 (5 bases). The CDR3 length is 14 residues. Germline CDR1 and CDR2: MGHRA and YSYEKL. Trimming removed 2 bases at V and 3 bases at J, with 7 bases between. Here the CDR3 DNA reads TGCGCCAGCAGCCAACAGGGACCTAATGAAAAACTGTTTTTT. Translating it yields CASSQQGPNEKLFF.

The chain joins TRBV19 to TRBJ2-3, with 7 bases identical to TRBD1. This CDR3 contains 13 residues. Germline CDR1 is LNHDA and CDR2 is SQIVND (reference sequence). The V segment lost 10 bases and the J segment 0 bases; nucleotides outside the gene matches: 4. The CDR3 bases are TGTGCCACGCGACAGGGAAGCACAGATACGCAGTATTTT. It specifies CATRQGSTDTQYF. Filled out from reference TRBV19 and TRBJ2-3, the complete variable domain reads DGGITQSPKYLFRKEGQNVTLSCEQNLNHDAMYWYRQDPGQGLRLIYYSQIVNDFQKGDIAEGYSVSREKKESFPLTVTSAQKNPTAFYLCATRQGSTDTQYFGPGTRLTVL.

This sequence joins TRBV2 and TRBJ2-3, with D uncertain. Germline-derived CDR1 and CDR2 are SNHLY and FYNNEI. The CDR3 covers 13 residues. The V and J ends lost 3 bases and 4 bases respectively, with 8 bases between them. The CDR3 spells CASSESPPDTQYF. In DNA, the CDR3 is TGTGCCAGCAGTGAGAGCCCCCCAGATACGCAGTATTTT.

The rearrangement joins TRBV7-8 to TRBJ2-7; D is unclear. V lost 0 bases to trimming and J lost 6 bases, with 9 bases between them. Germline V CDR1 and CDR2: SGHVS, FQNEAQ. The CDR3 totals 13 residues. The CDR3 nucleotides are TGTGCCAGCAGCTTAGCGATGGCAGTCGAGCAGTACTTC. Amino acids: CASSLAMAVEQYF.

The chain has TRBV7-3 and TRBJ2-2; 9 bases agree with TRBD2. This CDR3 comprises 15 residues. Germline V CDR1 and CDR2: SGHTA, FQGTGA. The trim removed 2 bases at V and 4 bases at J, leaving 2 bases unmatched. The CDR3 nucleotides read TGTGCCAGCAGCTTAGAAGCGGGAGGCACCGGGGAGCTGTTTTTT. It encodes CASSLEAGGTGELFF.

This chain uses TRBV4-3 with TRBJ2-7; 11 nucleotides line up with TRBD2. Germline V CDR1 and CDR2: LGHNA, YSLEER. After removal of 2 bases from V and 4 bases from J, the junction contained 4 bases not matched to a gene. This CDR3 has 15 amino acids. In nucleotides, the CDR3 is TGCGCCAGCAGCCAAACTAGCGGGAGAGGGTACGAGCAGTACTTC. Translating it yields CASSQTSGRGYEQYF.

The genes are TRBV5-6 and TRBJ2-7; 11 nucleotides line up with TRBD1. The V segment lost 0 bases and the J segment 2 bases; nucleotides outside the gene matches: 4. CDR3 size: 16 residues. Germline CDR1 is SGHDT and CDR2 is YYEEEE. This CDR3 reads CASSLAVGQGAYEQYF. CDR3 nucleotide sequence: TGTGCCAGCAGCTTGGCCGTGGGACAGGGGGCCTACGAGCAGTACTTC.

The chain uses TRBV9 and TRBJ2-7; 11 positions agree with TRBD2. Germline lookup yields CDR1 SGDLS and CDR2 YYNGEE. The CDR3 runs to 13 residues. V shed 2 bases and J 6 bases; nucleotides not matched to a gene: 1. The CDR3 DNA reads TGTGCCAGCAGCGTCACTAGCGGGAGCGAGCAGTACTTC. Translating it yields CASSVTSGSEQYF.

CDR3 sequence (DNA): TGCGCCAGCAGCCTAGGCCGTTGGGAGTCTACTGGAAACACCATATATTTT. It codes for CASSLGRWESTGNTIYF. The V gene is TRBV4-1, the J gene TRBJ1-3; D is ambiguous. The germline CDR1 and CDR2 sequences are MGHRA and YSYEKL. This CDR3 has 17 residues. V lost 4 bases and J 2 bases, leaving 18 bases between the germline ends.

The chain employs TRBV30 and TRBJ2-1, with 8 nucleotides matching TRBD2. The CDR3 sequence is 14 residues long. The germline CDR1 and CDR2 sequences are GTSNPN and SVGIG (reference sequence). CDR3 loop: CALSGWREADEQFF. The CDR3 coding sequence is TGTGCTCTCTCAGGATGGCGGGAGGCCGATGAGCAGTTCTTC.

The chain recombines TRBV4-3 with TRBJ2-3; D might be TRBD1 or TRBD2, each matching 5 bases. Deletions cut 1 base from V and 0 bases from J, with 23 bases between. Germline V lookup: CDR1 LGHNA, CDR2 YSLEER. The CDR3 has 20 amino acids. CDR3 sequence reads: CASSQGLIQRRDQSTDTQYF. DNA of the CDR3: TGCGCCAGCAGCCAAGGACTCATACAACGCCGGGACCAGAGCACAGATACGCAGTATTTT.

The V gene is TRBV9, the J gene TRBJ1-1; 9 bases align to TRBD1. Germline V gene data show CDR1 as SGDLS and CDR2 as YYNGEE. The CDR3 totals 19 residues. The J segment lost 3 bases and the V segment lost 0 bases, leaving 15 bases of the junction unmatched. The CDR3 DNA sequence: TGTGCCAGCAGCGTAGACAGGGGACAGGGTAAGGCGCCCTACACTGAAGCTTTCTTT. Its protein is CASSVDRGQGKAPYTEAFF.

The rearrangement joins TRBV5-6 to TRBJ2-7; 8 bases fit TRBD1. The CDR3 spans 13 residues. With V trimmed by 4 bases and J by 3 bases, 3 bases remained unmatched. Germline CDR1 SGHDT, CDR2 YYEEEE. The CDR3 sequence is CASSLGTGYEQYF. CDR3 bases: TGTGCCAGCAGCCTGGGGACAGGCTACGAGCAGTACTTC.

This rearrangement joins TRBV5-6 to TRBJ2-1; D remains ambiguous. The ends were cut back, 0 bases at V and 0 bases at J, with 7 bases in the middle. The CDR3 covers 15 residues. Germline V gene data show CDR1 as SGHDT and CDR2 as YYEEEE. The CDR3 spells CASSLGPSSYNEQFF. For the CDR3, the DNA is TGTGCCAGCAGCTTGGGACCGAGCTCCTACAATGAGCAGTTCTTC. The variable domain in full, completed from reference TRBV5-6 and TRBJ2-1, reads DAGVTQSPTHLIKTRGQQVTLRCSPKSGHDTVSWYQQALGQGPQFIFQYYEEEERQRGNFPDRFSGHQFPNYSSELNVNALLLGDSALYLCASSLGPSSYNEQFFGPGTRLTVL.

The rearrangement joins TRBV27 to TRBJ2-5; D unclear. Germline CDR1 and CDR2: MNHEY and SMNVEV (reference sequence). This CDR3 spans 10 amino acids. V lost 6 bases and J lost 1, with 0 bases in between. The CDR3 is CASSQETQYF. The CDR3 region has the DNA TGTGCCAGCAGCCAAGAGACCCAGTACTTC.

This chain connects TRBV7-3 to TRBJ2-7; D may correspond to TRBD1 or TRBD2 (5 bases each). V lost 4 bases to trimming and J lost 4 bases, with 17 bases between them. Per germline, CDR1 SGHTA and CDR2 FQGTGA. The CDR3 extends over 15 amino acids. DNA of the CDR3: TGTGCCAGCAGCTCCCTAGCAGGGACGGAGTACGAGCAGTACTTC. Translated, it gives CASSSLAGTEYEQYF.

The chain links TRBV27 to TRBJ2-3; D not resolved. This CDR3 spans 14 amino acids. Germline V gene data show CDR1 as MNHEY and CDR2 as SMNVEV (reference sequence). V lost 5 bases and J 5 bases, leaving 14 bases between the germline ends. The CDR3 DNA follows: TGTGCCAGCAGTCCCGCCGACCCGGGAGATACGCAGTATTTT. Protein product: CASSPADPGDTQYF.

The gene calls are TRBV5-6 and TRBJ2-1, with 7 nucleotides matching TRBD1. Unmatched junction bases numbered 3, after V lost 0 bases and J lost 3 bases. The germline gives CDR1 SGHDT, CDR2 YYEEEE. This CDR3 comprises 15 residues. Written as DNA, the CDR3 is TGTGCCAGCAGCTTGGAACAGGGGTACTACAATGAGCAGTTCTTC. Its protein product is CASSLEQGYYNEQFF.

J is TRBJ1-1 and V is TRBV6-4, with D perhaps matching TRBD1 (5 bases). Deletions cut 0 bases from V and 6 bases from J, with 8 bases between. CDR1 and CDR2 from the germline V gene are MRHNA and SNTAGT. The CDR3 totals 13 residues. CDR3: CASSDSTESEAFF. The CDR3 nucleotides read TGTGCCAGCAGTGACTCGACAGAATCTGAAGCTTTCTTT.

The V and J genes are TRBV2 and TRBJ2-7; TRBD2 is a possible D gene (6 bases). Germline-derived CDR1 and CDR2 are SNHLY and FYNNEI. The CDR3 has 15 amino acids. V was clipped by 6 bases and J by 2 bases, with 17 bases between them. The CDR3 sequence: CASSSSTGRPYEQYF. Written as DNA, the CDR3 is TGTGCCAGCAGCTCGAGTACCGGGAGACCCTACGAGCAGTACTTC.

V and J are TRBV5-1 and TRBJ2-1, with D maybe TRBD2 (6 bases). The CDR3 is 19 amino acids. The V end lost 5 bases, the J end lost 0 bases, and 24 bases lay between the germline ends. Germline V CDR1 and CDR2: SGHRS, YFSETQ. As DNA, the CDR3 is TGCGCCAGCAGTCGGGCGGGTTTTAGCGGACCAGCCTCCTACAATGAGCAGTTCTTC. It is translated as CASSRAGFSGPASYNEQFF.

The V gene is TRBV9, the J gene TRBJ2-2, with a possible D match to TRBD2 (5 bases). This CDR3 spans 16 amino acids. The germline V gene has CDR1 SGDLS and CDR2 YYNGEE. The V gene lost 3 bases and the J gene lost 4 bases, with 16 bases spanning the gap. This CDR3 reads CASSATGNIGTGELFF. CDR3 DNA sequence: TGTGCCAGCAGCGCTACCGGGAACATAGGCACCGGGGAGCTGTTTTTT.

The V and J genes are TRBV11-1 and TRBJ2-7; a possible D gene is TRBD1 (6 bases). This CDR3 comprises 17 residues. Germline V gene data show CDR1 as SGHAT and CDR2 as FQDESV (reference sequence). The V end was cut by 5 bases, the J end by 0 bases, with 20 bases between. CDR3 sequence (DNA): TGTGCCAGCAGCCCCTTCGGGACATTCTGGAGCTCCTACGAGCAGTACTTC. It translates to CASSPFGTFWSSYEQYF.

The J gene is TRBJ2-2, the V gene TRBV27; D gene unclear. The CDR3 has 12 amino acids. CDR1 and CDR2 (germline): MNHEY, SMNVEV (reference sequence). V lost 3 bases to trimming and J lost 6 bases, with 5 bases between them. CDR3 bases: TGTGCCAGCAGTTTTTTGGCCGGGGAGCTGTTTTTT. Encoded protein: CASSFLAGELFF.

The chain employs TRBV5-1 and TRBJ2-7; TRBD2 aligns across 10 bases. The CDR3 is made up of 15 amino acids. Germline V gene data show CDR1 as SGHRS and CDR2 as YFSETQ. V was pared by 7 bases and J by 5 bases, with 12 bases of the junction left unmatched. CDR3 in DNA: TGCGCCAGCTCTGAGGTAGGACTAGCGGAACACGAGCAGTACTTC. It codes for CASSEVGLAEHEQYF.

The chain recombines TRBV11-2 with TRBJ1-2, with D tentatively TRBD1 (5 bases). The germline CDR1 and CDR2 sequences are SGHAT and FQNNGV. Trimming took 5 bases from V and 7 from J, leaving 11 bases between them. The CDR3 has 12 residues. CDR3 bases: TGTGCCAGCAGCGGCCTGGGGGTTGGCTACACCTTC. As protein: CASSGLGVGYTF.